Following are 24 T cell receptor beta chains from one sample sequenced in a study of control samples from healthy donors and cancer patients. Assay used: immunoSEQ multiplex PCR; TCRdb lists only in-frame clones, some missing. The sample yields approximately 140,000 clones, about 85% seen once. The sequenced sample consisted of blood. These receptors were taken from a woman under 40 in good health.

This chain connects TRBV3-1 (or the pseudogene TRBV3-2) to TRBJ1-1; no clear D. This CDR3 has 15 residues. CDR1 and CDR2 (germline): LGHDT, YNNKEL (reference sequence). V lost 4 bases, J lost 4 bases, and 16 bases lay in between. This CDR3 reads CASSRRSGSGTEAFF. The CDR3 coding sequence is TGTGCCAGCAGCCGCCGTTCGGGGTCGGGCACTGAAGCTTTCTTT.

CDR3 sequence: CASTPVPDRYYPGANVLTF. The DNA of the CDR3 is TGTGCCAGTACCCCAGTCCCGGACAGGTACTACCCTGGGGCCAACGTCCTGACTTTC. The chain combines TRBV19 with TRBJ2-6, with TRBD1 matching over 7 bases. The CDR3 contains 19 residues. The V gene's germline CDR1 is LNHDA and CDR2 SQIVND (reference sequence). J gave up 2 bases and V 7 bases, and 17 bases lay outside the gene matches.

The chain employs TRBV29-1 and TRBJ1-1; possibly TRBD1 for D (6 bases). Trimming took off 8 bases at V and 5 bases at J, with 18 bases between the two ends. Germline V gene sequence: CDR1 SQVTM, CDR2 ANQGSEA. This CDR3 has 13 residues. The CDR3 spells CSMSRTGQTEAFF. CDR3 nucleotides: TGCAGCATGAGCCGTACAGGGCAAACTGAAGCTTTCTTT.

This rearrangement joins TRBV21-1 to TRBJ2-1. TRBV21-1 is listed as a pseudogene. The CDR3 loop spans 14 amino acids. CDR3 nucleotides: TGTGCCAGCAGCCCAGGGGGGACTACCAATGAGCAGTTCTTC. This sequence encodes CASSPGGTTNEQFF.

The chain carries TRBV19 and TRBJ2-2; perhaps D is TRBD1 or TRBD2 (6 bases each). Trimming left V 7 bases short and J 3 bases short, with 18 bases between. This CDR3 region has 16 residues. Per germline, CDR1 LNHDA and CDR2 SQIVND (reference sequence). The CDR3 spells CASTARDGGYTGELFF. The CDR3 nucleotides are TGTGCCAGTACCGCCCGGGACGGGGGCTACACCGGGGAGCTGTTTTTT.

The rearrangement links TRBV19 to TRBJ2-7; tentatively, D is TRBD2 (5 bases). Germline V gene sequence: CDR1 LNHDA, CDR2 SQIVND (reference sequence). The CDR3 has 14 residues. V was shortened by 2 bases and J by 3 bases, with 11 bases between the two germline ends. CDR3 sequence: CASSIFGGNYEQYF. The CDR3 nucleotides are TGTGCCAGTAGTATATTCGGAGGAAACTACGAGCAGTACTTC.

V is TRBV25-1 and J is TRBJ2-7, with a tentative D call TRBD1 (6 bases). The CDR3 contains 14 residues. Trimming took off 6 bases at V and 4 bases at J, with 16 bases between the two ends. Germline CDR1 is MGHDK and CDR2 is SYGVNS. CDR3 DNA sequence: TGTGCCAGCAGCCCCCCAGGGGCGGTGTACGAGCAGTACTTC. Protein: CASSPPGAVYEQYF.

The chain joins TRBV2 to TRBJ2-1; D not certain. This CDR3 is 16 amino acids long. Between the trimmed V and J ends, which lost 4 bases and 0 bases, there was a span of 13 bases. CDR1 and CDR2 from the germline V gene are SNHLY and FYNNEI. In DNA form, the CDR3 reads TGTGCCAGCAGTGGAGAGTCAATGGGCTCCTACAATGAGCAGTTCTTC. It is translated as CASSGESMGSYNEQFF.

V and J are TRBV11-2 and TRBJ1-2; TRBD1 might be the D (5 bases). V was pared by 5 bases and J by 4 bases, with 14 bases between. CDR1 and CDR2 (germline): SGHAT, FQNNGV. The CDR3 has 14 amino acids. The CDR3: CASSLPRDPYGYTF. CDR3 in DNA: TGTGCCAGCAGCCTACCCCGGGACCCCTATGGCTACACCTTC.

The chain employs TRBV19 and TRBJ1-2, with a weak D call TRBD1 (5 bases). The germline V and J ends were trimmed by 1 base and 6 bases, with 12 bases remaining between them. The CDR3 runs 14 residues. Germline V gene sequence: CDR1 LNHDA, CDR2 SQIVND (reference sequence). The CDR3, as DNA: TGTGCCAGTAGTATAGGGCAGGGTTTGGATGGCTACACCTTC. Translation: CASSIGQGLDGYTF. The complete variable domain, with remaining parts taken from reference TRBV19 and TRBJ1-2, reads DGGITQSPKYLFRKEGQNVTLSCEQNLNHDAMYWYRQDPGQGLRLIYYSQIVNDFQKGDIAEGYSVSREKKESFPLTVTSAQKNPTAFYLCASSIGQGLDGYTFGSGTRLTVV.

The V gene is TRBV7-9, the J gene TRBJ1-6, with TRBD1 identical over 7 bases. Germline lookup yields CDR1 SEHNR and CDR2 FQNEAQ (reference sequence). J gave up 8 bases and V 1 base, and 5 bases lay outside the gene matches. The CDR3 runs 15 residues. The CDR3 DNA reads TGTGCCAGCAGCTTAGGACAGGGTGGGGATTCACCCCTCCACTTT. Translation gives CASSLGQGGDSPLHF.

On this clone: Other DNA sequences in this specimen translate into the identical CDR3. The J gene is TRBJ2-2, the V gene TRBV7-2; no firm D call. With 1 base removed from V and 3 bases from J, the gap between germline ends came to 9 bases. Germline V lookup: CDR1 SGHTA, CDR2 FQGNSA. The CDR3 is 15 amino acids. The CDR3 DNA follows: TGTGCCAGCAGCTTAGGTAGATCCTACACCGGGGAGCTGTTTTTT. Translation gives CASSLGRSYTGELFF.

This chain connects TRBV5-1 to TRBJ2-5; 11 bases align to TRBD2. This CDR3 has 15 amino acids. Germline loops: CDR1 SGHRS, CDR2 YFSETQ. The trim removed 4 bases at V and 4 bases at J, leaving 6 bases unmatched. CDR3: CASSGTTSGIETQYF. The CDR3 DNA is TGCGCCAGCAGCGGAACGACTAGCGGGATAGAGACCCAGTACTTC. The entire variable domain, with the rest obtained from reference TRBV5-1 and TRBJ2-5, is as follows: KAGVTQTPRYLIKTRGQQVTLSCSPISGHRSVSWYQQTPGQGLQFLFEYFSETQRNKGNFPGRFSGRQFSNSRSEMNVSTLELGDSALYLCASSGTTSGIETQYFGPGTRLLVL.

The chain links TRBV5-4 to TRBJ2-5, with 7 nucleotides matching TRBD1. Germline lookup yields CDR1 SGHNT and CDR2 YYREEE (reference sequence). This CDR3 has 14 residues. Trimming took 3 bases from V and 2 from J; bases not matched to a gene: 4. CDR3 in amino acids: CASSSTGIQETQYF. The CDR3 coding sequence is TGTGCCAGCAGCTCGACAGGGATTCAAGAGACCCAGTACTTC.

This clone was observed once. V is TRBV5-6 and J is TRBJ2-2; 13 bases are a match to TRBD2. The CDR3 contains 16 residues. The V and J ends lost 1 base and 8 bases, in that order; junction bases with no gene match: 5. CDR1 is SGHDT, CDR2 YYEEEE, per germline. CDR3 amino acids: CASSLRTSGRKGELFF. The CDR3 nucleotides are TGTGCCAGCAGCTTGAGGACTAGCGGGAGAAAGGGGGAGCTGTTTTTT.

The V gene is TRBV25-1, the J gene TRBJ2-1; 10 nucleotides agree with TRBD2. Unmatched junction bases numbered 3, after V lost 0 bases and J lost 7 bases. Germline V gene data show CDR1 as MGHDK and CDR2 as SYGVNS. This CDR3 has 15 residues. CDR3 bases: TGTGCCAGCAGTGAATACCCAGCGGGGGGGAATGAGCAGTTCTTC. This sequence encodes CASSEYPAGGNEQFF.

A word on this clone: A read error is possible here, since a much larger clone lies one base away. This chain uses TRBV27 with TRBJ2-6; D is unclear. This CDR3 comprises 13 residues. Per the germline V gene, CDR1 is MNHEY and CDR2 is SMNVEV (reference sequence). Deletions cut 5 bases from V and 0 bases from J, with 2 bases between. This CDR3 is CASSPSGANVLTF. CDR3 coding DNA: TGTGCCAGCAGTCCCTCTGGGGCCAACGTCCTGACTTTC.

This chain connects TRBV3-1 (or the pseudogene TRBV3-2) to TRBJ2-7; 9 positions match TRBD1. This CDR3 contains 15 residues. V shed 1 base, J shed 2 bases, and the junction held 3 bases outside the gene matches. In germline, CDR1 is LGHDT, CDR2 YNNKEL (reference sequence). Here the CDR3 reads CASSQGTGATYEQYF. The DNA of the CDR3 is TGTGCCAGCAGCCAAGGGACAGGGGCAACCTACGAGCAGTACTTC.

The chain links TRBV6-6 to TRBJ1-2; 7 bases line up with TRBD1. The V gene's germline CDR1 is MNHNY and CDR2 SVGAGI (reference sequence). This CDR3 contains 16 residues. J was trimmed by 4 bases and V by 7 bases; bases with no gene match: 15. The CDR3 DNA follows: TGTGCCAGCACCCGAAGCAGAACAGGGGAGGTCTATGGCTACACCTTC. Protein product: CASTRSRTGEVYGYTF.

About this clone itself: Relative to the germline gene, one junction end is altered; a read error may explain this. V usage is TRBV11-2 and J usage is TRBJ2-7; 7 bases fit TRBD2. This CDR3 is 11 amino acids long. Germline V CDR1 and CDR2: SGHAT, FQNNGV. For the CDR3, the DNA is TGTGCCAGCAGCCCGGCTAGCGGCCTCCTCTTC. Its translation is CASSPASGLLF.

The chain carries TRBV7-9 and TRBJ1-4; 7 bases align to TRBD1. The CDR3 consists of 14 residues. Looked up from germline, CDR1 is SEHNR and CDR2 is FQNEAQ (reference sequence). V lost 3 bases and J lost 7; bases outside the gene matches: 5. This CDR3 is CASSFDREGEKLFF. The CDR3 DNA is TGTGCCAGCAGCTTCGACAGGGAGGGTGAAAAACTGTTTTTT.

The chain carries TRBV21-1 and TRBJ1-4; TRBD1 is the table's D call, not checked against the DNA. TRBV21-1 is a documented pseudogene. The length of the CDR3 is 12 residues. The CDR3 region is CASSKSPTEGVF. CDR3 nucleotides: TGTGCCAGCAGCAAATCCCCGACCGAGGGGGTTTTT.

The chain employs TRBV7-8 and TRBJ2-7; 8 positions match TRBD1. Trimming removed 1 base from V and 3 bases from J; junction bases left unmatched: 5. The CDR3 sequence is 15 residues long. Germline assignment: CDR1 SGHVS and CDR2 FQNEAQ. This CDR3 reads CASSLVGTGNYEQYF. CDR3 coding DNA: TGTGCCAGCAGCTTAGTTGGGACAGGAAACTACGAGCAGTACTTC.

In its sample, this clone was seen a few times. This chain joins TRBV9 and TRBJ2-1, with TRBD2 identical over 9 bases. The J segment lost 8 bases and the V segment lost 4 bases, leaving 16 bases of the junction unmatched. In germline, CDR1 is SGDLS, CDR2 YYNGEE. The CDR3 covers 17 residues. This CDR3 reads CASSPAYFASGKDEQFF. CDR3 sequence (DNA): TGTGCCAGCAGCCCAGCGTACTTCGCTAGCGGGAAAGATGAGCAGTTCTTC.